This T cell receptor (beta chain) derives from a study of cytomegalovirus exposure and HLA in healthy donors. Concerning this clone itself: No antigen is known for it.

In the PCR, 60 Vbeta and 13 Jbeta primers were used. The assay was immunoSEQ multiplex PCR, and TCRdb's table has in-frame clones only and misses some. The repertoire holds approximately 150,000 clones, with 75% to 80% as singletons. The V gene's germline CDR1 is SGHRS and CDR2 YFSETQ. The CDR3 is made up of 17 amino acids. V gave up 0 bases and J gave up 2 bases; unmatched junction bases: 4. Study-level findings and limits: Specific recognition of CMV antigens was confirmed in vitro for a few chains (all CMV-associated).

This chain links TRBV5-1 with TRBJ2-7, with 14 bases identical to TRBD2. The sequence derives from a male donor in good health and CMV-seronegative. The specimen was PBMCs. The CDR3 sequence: CASSLGGLAGVTYEQYF. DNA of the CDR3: TGCGCCAGCAGCTTGGGGGGACTAGCGGGAGTCACCTACGAGCAGTACTTC.